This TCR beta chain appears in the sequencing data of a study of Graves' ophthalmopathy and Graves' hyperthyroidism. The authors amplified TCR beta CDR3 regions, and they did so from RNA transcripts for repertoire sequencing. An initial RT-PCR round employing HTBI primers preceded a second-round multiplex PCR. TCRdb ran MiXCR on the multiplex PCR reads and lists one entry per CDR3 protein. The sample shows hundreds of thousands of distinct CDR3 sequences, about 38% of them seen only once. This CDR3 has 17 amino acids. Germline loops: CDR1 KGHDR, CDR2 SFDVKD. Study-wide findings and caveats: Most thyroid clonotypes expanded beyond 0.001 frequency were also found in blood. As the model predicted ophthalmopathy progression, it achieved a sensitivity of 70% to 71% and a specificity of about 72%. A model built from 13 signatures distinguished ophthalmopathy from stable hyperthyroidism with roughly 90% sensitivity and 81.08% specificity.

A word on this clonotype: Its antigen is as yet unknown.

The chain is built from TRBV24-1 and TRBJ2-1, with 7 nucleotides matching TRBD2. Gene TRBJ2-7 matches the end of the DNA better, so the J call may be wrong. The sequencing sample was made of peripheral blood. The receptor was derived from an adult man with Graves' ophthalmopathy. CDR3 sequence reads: CATSDWGSASGYNEQYF. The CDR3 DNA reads TGTGCCACCAGTGATTGGGGGTCCGCTAGCGGTTACAATGAGCAGTACTTC.